Included here is one T cell receptor (beta chain) sequence, with context. What antigen it recognizes has not been identified. Its ends do not fully match the called genes, so a read error is possible. The cohort consisted of 600 or so healthy bone marrow donors. At the time of sampling, all cohort members were nominally healthy, though unrecorded immune exposures were likely present. The donor was CMV seronegative and was included in the group of around 320 seronegative cohort members. Every donor gave a peripheral blood sample, and the peripheral blood mononuclear cells from that sample were used for TCR beta sequencing. The Qiagen DNeasy Blood Extraction Kit was used to extract genomic DNA from the blood cell samples. Libraries were built with the immunoSEQ multiplex PCR assay. For the multiplex PCR, a mixture combining 60 forward primers for TCR Vbeta segments and 13 reverse primers for TCR Jbeta segments was used. Amplification of the CDR3 region of rearranged TCR beta genes was performed with a multiplex PCR assay on genomic DNA. On the Illumina HiSeq System, the amplified TCR beta libraries were sequenced as 87-base-pair reads. The authors processed their data as follows. A later analysis counted tens of millions of unique TCR beta chains across the 650 to 800 repertoires, and about 10 million of these chains were shared by at least two donors. Raw reads were error-corrected and collapsed into unique sequences with a nearest-neighbor algorithm that merged closely related sequences to remove PCR and sequencing errors. CDR3 sequences were aligned to IMGT reference sequences to assign V, D and J gene segments. For a sequence to be retained, a match of at least six nucleotides to both a V gene segment and a J gene segment was required. Rearrangements were classified as productive when the CDR3 lacked stop codons and remained in frame with V and J, and all other rearrangements were classified as non-productive. CDR3 was defined by IMGT convention, running from the second conserved V-encoded cysteine to the conserved J-encoded phenylalanine. In an earlier analysis of more than 550 of the donors, sequences lacking an unambiguous match to a single V gene segment were excluded. An earlier analysis of some 500 of the donors classified V segments as functional when productive rearrangements were above 56.7% and as segregating when the standard deviation between donors was above 5%. A statistical classification framework was built for diagnosing cytomegalovirus status from the catalog of TCR beta chain sequences. In a later analysis, V and J genes were assigned by comparing TCR nucleotide sequences against IMGT/GENE-DB human TR gene sequences. The TCRdist pipeline was used in a later analysis to assign CDR3 sequences and most-parsimonious VDJ recombination scenarios. In a later analysis, each TCR beta chain was defined by its CDR3 amino acid sequence together with its V-gene family, and reads lacking a unique V-gene family were excluded. As a way to deal with suspected cross-contamination and a sequencing artifact, a later analysis dropped 592 nucleotide sequences that were highly shared and had low generation probability. In a later analysis, a clonal expansion index was calculated for each public chain from normalized within-repertoire ranks of inferred template counts. Generation probabilities in a later analysis came from a VDJ recombination model fitted to out-of-frame rearrangements, and those results were checked against IGoR. A later analysis scored TCR-TCR, TCR-HLA and TCR-CMV co-occurrence with hypergeometric tests, applying a repertoire-size bias correction to TCR pairs. A later analysis estimated false discovery rates by permuting HLA or CMV assignments 20 times. In a later analysis, co-occurring TCRs were grouped using DBSCAN, and TCRdist sequence similarity was added for clustering within HLA-allele-positive subsets. For co-occurrence clustering, repertoires with fewer than 30,000 or more than 120,000 public chains were excluded, along with roughly five repertoires with anomalous nucleotide sharing. The immuneACCESS repertoire file appears here via TCRdb, limited to in-frame rearrangements. These files lack a portion of the clones; in checked studies, under half of the deficit traces to unresolved V genes, and the cause of the others is not known. Clonal size and the V and J genes are those of that table, whereas D and trimming came from the DNA. The table for this sample lists about 130,000 clones; around 80% of them were counted only once. Over 1.5% of the sample lies in the top ten.

The data were taken from a study of cytomegalovirus exposure and HLA in healthy donors listed by TCRdb under 2017. In the study overall: An earlier analysis of 587 of the donors reported 250 to 300 Gb of sequence data and around 110 million unique TCR beta sequences obtained from about 179 million T cells. Every repertoire in the discovery cohort had been generated on one and the same sequencing platform. Of the roughly 420 genotyped donors, less than 90% were placed in the genetic ancestry cluster associated with self-reported Caucasian donors. In an earlier analysis of roughly 580 of the donors, high-throughput TCR beta sequencing was used to judge whether each TCR beta V gene segment behaved as functional or pseudogenic. Besides the first cohort of hundreds of subjects, a separate validation cohort made up of roughly 120 different subjects was used. The T cell repertoires of 670 or so subjects were profiled by immunosequencing and related to cytomegalovirus serostatus. Donor age, sex, ethnicity and CMV serostatus were collected together with the repertoire data. An early release that covered 640 HLA-typed donors contained approximately 290 gigabases of sequencing data and about 93 million unique TCR sequences. The number of typed donors differed by locus: about 629-640 for A, B, C, DRB1 and DQB1; some 500 for DQA1; approximately 610 for DPA1; and 400 to 480 for DPB1. Because of strong linkage in the cohort, five DR-DQ haplotypes were treated as single units for association and clustering. In a later analysis, previously published TCR beta repertoires from more than 500 donors were re-analyzed and high-resolution HLA genotyping was added so that TCR occurrence patterns could be studied. Among a few hundred genotyped donors of the cohort, an average of approximately 240,000 unique TCR beta nucleotide sequences were sequenced per donor, roughly 18% of them non-productive. To predict cytomegalovirus infection status, the study combined high-throughput TCR immunosequencing, statistical association of individual TCRs with disease status, and machine learning. Rather than drawing on any new phenotypic data, the later analysis identified candidate immune exposures from TCR beta sequences and the way those sequences occurred across donors. Both class I and class II loci were covered by HLA typing, at four-digit resolution. The aim of the study was to test whether cataloging public T cell receptors could identify signatures of past pathogen exposure. A later genetic analysis used genome-wide SNP genotypes for about three fifths of the roughly 700 donors, treating that subset as a discovery cohort. Overall study outcomes, separate from this receptor: A later analysis found that most CMV-associated TCR beta chains appeared HLA-restricted, with HLA associations seemingly driven largely by CMV exposure. Correlated functional status among segregating V segments might reflect linkage disequilibrium, but an unknown experimental factor could not be ruled out. In a later genetic analysis, a missense DCLRE1C variant was associated with V-gene and J-gene trimming of TCR beta chains, and the association was replicated in an independent cohort. In a later analysis, several top co-occurrence clusters were reported to appear linked to parvovirus B19, influenza, CMV and Epstein-Barr virus. According to a later genetic analysis, donors in an Asian-associated ancestry cluster had fewer N-insertions in productive TCRs than the approximately 610-donor mean. The study gave a list of under 200 TCR beta chains associated with cytomegalovirus. In an earlier analysis of 500 to 650 of the donors, most TCR beta V segments appeared in productive rearrangements about 90% or about 30% of the time, broadly matching IMGT annotations. At a false discovery rate of 0.05, a later analysis linked 16,000 or so TCR beta sequences to specific HLA alleles. Some IMGT-functional V segments, including TRBV6-2 and TRBV6-3, could not be told apart with the 87-base-pair reads, so those segments were excluded. The earlier analysis of 450 to 700 of the donors excluded roughly 17 rarely observed V segments, including chromosome 9 orphons, because counts were too low. A later analysis found that TCR association rates varied across HLA loci, with DRB1 alleles showing the most associated TCRs and HLA-C alleles the fewest. CMV serostatus was the only immune exposure information available for the cohort. According to the authors, the approach could potentially be generalized to other disease states and immunological phenotypes. Most TCR sequences were observed very rarely across donors, whereas some public TCRs were present in many individuals. A few of the identified cytomegalovirus-associated TCR beta chains were confirmed in vitro to be specific for cytomegalovirus antigens. A cluster of highly shared sequence variants was judged likely to represent a technical artifact of the sequencing pipeline. This cohort had only TCR beta chains sequenced, and the lack of alpha or paired-chain data limited which features could be detected. A further reported finding was that TCR beta sequences accurately predicted the HLA-A and HLA-B alleles for most subjects in the first cohort. Presence/absence analyses assumed roughly uniform sequencing depth across donors, an assumption that may not hold. Because some donors lacked HLA typing at each locus, the association tests relied only on the typed subset. A later analysis found that HLA-associated TCR beta chains were more clonally expanded and had lower generation probabilities than equally common non-associated chains. When HLA alleles, especially DR and DQ, strongly co-occurred, attributing TCR associations to individual alleles was difficult. The classifier was reported to diagnose cytomegalovirus status with high specificity and sensitivity in both the original and validation cohorts.

From cysteine to phenylalanine, the CDR3 is 16 amino acids long. Of all the DNA, just the CDR3 is kept, 48 bases in frame from base 1. The CDR1 and CDR2 encoded by the germline V gene are MNHEY and SVGAGI. The receptor was isolated from a woman in her forties or fifties in good health and CMV-seronegative. The rearrangement joined TRBV6-5 to TRBJ2-1, with 10 bases aligning to TRBD2. Material for sequencing was PBMCs. The nucleotide sequence reads TGTGCCAGCAGTTACTCGCGGCTAGCGGGAGACAAGGAGCAGTTCTTC. It specifies CASSYSRLAGDKEQFF.